Described below is a single T cell receptor beta chain sequence and its context. Losses at the gene ends were 1 base for V and 2 bases for J; bases not matched to a gene: 1. The length of the CDR3 is 14 residues. Looked up from germline, CDR1 is SGHTS and CDR2 is YDEGEE. In the source study's methods: Quantification of nucleated cells was approximated via reference gene primer amplification. Assay used: immunoSEQ multiplex PCR; TCRdb lists only in-frame clones, some missing. For V, J and clone size, that table is used; D and trimming come from the DNA. There are some 400,000 clones in the sample; more than 70% occur only once, and around 9.3% lies in the top ten. The data are from a study of blood T cell repertoires in COVID-19. Patients of the Seattle cohort, enrolled during active infection, were followed longitudinally.

The TCR comes from a young woman with COVID-19, enrolled during active disease. Material: peripheral blood. The rearrangement uses TRBV5-8 and TRBJ1-2; TRBD1 matches 8 bases. DNA for the CDR3: TGTGCCAGCAGCTTGAGACAGGGGAACTATGGCTACACCTTC. It is translated as CASSLRQGNYGYTF.